This T cell receptor (beta chain) emerged from a study of human T cells and chemical hapten exposure. TCRdb re-derived calls from the RACE reads in MiXCR, one entry per CDR3 protein. The table lists some 80,000 distinct CDR3 sequences, roughly a tenth of them singletons. The time point is: patch test 1, 2 weeks after DPC sensitization. Documented treatment: therapeutic diphenylcyclopropenone sensitization with weekly scalp DPC. At least ten counts were recorded for this clonotype. The V and J ends lost 6 bases and 8 bases respectively, with 14 bases between them. Germline CDR1 reads SEHNR; CDR2 reads FQNEAQ (reference sequence). CDR3 length: 13 residues.

This chain connects TRBV7-9 to TRBJ1-5; possibly TRBD1 for D (5 bases). The TCR comes from a woman between 50 and 59 years old with alopecia areata. Some clones in this sample may be carry-over from other donors' samples. The source was whole blood, collected in connection with sensitization to the hapten diphenylcyclopropenone (DPC). The CDR3 is CASSQAGGKPQHF. The DNA for the CDR3 is TGTGCCAGCAGTCAAGCGGGGGGAAAGCCCCAGCATTTT.